The clone carrying this T cell receptor beta chain has ten or more counts. The antigen remains unidentified. Study-wide results and limits: Tumor memory CD4+ T cell TCR gene usage was found to cluster with blood and lymph node memory CD4+ cells and with lymph node naive CD4+ cells.

Cells sorted as Tregs were CD4+, CD25+ and CD127-/low. CDR3 length: 15 amino acids. Germline V gene data show CDR1 as SGHRS and CDR2 as YFSETQ. V was pared by 4 bases and J by 9 bases, with 20 bases between. Semi-nested PCR with Nested Universal Primer A followed constant-region reverse priming of full-length variable regions. TCRdb redid the calling of the 5' RACE reads with MiXCR, one entry per CDR3 protein. The sample comprises 50,000 to 60,000 distinct CDR3 sequences, more than 20% of which are singletons, and under 3.5% rests with the top ten. The sequenced sample consisted of tumor-infiltrating Tregs sorted from the breast tumor. The chain uses TRBV5-1 and TRBJ2-1; D tentatively fits TRBD1 or TRBD2 (5 bases each). The receptor's source is a female donor with breast cancer. CDR3 in DNA: TGCGCCAGCAGCCTCGGGACCCCGCCCGGTTTTGAGCAGTTCTTC. Translation gives CASSLGTPPGFEQFF.